The text below deals with one T cell receptor beta chain. Its antigen is not known. An end of the junction differs from the germline gene, which may be a read error. The sample comes from a study of tumor and adjacent non-tumor tissue in lung cancer. The library came from three nested PCR rounds adapted from ARM-PCR protocols. TCRdb passed the multiplex PCR reads through MiXCR, listing each CDR3 protein once. The sample carries roughly 220,000 distinct CDR3 sequences, 71% recorded once. Study results and caveats: TCR diversity was significantly greater in tumor than normal lung tissue.

CDR1 and CDR2 from the germline V gene are DFQATT and SNEGSKA (reference sequence). This CDR3 has 16 residues. The template was RNA from unsorted bulk tissue. Between August and November 2014, newly diagnosed, chemotherapy-naive lung cancer patients underwent thoracic surgery in China. Sequenced input: lung tumor tissue. The chain couples TRBV20-1 to TRBJ2-7, with 11 bases aligning to TRBD2. The TCR sequence derives from a man in his fifties or sixties with non-small cell lung cancer. The CDR3, as DNA: TGCAGTGCTATACCCTTAGCGGGAGGGTCGTTTTACGGGCAGTACTTC. Translation gives CSAIPLAGGSFYGQYF.